This T cell receptor (beta chain) stems from a study of T cell responses to AZD1222 COVID-19 vaccine. General observations from the study: Targeting of unmutated variant regions was reportedly seen in nearly half of spike-specific TCRs. All repertoire sampling was performed exclusively after the peak T cell response. The sample set comprised mostly white British donors with more females, and clonal diversity was possibly underestimated. Spike-specific TCR breadth and depth were elevated following two AZD1222 doses.

On this clone: The antigen is unknown.

Libraries were prepared by immunoSEQ multiplex PCR; TCRdb keeps only in-frame clonotypes and omits some of them. The table includes some 150,000 clones, 90% detected once. This CDR3 is built from 12 residues. V lost 4 bases and J lost 8, with 11 bases in between. Germline V gene sequence: CDR1 KGHSH, CDR2 LQKENI. The starting material was peripheral blood, obtained 28 days after the second AZD1222 dose. V gene TRBV18 combines with J gene TRBJ1-2, with unresolved D. The origin of this receptor is an adult who received the AZD1222 COVID-19 vaccine. The CDR3 DNA sequence: TGTGCCAGCTCACTTCGGACGGAAGGCTACACCTTC. Protein product: CASSLRTEGYTF.